What follows are 30 T cell receptor beta chains derived from one specimen sequenced in a study of blood T cell repertoires in COVID-19. Repertoires were generated with immunoSEQ multiplex PCR, while TCRdb's copy carries only in-frame clones and drops some. The profile shows roughly 180,000 clones, around 80% of them singletons. The source material was peripheral blood. The receptors come from a woman of 80 years or more with COVID-19, enrolled during active disease.

V usage is TRBV6-5 and J usage is TRBJ2-7, with TRBD1 as a possible D gene (6 bases). Trimming cost V 8 bases and J 2 bases, with 19 bases left between them. Germline V gene data show CDR1 as MNHEY and CDR2 as SVGAGI. The CDR3 totals 15 residues. This CDR3 reads CASERTAGLAYEQYF. In DNA form, the CDR3 reads TGTGCCAGCGAAAGGACAGCCGGGTTGGCCTACGAGCAGTACTTC.

This clone was detected once. The CDR3 region has the DNA TGTGCCAGCACCCGACAGGGAGTGAAGCATTTT. As protein: CASTRQGVKHF. This rearrangement joins TRBV2 to TRBJ1-5; 7 nucleotides line up with TRBD1. The CDR3 sequence is 11 residues long. V gave up 7 bases and J gave up 14 bases; unmatched junction bases: 8. Germline V gene lookup returns CDR1 SNHLY and CDR2 FYNNEI.

This chain uses TRBV13 with TRBJ2-7; D not certain. The V gene lost 5 bases and the J gene lost 0 bases, with 11 bases spanning the gap. This CDR3 is built from 14 residues. Germline values: CDR1 PRHDT, CDR2 FYEKMQ (reference sequence). The CDR3 region has the DNA TGTGCCAGCAGCCCGGGTGCCAGCTCCTACGAGCAGTACTTC. This encodes CASSPGASSYEQYF.

This chain links TRBV18 with TRBJ1-5; D is possibly TRBD1 (6 bases). CDR1 and CDR2 from the germline V gene are KGHSH and LQKENI. The CDR3 has 15 residues. With 2 bases removed from V and 2 bases from J, the gap between germline ends came to 10 bases. This CDR3 is CASSPDPGGNQPQHF. The DNA for the CDR3 is TGTGCCAGCTCACCAGACCCAGGGGGCAATCAGCCCCAGCATTTT.

The J gene is TRBJ1-2, the V gene TRBV19; TRBD1 is a possible D gene (5 bases). Trimming removed 1 base from V and 0 bases from J, with 9 bases in between. The germline V gene has CDR1 LNHDA and CDR2 SQIVND (reference sequence). The CDR3 sequence is 15 residues long. The CDR3 DNA sequence: TGTGCCAGTAGTATAGGACAGTACTCTAACTATGGCTACACCTTC. Protein sequence: CASSIGQYSNYGYTF.

This rearrangement joins TRBV10-3 to TRBJ2-7; 8 positions match TRBD2. Germline V gives CDR1 ENHRY, CDR2 SYGVKD. The V gene end was trimmed by 6 bases and the J gene end by 4 bases; junction bases not matched to a gene: 2. The CDR3 contains 12 residues. CDR3 DNA sequence: TGTGCCATCAGGACTAGCGAATACGAGCAGTACTTC. It yields the protein CAIRTSEYEQYF.

This sequence joins TRBV11-1 and TRBJ2-3, with 7 bases aligning to TRBD1. The junction had 8 bases not matched to a gene; V was cut back by 3 bases and J by 2 bases. The CDR3 extends over 16 amino acids. Germline-derived CDR1 and CDR2 are SGHAT and FQDESV (reference sequence). In DNA, the CDR3 is TGTGCCAGCAGCTTGGGACAGAATCCATACACAGATACGCAGTATTTT. As protein: CASSLGQNPYTDTQYF.

The V and J genes are TRBV2 and TRBJ2-7; 8 bases map to TRBD1. Looked up from germline, CDR1 is SNHLY and CDR2 is FYNNEI. This CDR3 is built from 14 residues. The V segment lost 5 bases and the J segment 3 bases; nucleotides outside the gene matches: 6. CDR3 DNA sequence: TGTGCCAGCAGTCCCCGGGACAGGTTCTACGAGCAGTACTTC. Amino acids: CASSPRDRFYEQYF.

The chain joins TRBV28 to TRBJ1-6; unclear D gene. The germline V gene has CDR1 MDHEN and CDR2 SYDVKM. Trimming left V 5 bases short and J 7 bases short, with 15 bases between. The CDR3 spans 15 residues. In DNA form, the CDR3 reads TGTGCCAGCAGTCCCGGTTACCCCCTAAATTCACCCCTCCACTTT. This encodes CASSPGYPLNSPLHF.

The rearrangement uses TRBV5-6 and TRBJ2-3; 10 nucleotides agree with TRBD1. The CDR3 contains 15 residues. Germline lookup yields CDR1 SGHDT and CDR2 YYEEEE. V trimming: 3 bases; J trimming: 5 bases; junction bases outside the gene matches: 6. The CDR3 DNA reads as TGTGCCAGCAGCTACCGACAGGGGGCCGAAGATACGCAGTATTTT. Translation gives CASSYRQGAEDTQYF.

V is TRBV9 and J is TRBJ2-5, with 14 positions matching TRBD2. The CDR3 runs 17 residues. J was trimmed by 1 base and V by 0 bases; bases with no gene match: 2. Germline V gene sequence: CDR1 SGDLS, CDR2 YYNGEE. CDR3 amino acids: CASSVGGLAGVQETQYF. For the CDR3, the DNA is TGTGCCAGCAGCGTAGGGGGACTAGCGGGGGTCCAAGAGACCCAGTACTTC.

V and J are TRBV2 and TRBJ2-7, with 10 bases fitting TRBD2. V was clipped by 3 bases and J by 9 bases; unmatched bases: 14. The CDR3 is 16 amino acids. Germline CDR1 and CDR2: SNHLY and FYNNEI. In nucleotides, the CDR3 is TGTGCCAGCAGTGAGCTAGCGGGAGACCCGAGCCTCGGGCAGTACTTC. Its protein is CASSELAGDPSLGQYF.

The V and J genes are TRBV5-6 and TRBJ2-7, with D maybe TRBD2 (7 bases). Trimming removed 2 bases at V and 5 bases at J, with 17 bases between. There are 15 residues in the CDR3. CDR1 and CDR2 from the germline V gene are SGHDT and YYEEEE. Written as DNA, the CDR3 is TGTGCCAGCAGCTTTGGCTGGGGGGGCGGCGACGAGCAGTACTTC. Protein product: CASSFGWGGGDEQYF.

The chain links TRBV9 to TRBJ1-2, with TRBD1 identical over 7 bases. Trimming at V came to 4 bases and at J to 2 bases, leaving 8 bases not matched to a gene. This CDR3 has 15 amino acids. Germline CDR1 SGDLS, CDR2 YYNGEE. The CDR3 bases are TGTGCCAGCAGCATCAGGCCACAGGGGAACTATGGCTACACCTTC. Encoded protein: CASSIRPQGNYGYTF.

This clone turned up a few times. The V gene is TRBV3-1 (or the pseudogene TRBV3-2), the J gene TRBJ2-1, with 11 bases identical to TRBD2. The CDR3 spans 17 residues. Losses at the gene ends were 0 bases for V and 6 bases for J; bases not matched to a gene: 7. The germline gives CDR1 LGHDT, CDR2 YNNKEL (reference sequence). DNA for the CDR3: TGTGCCAGCAGCCAAGATATCGGGACTAGCGGTCTCAATGAGCAGTTCTTC. It translates to CASSQDIGTSGLNEQFF.

The V call is TRBV19, the J call TRBJ2-1; 11 nucleotides line up with TRBD2. The ends lost 6 bases at V and 6 bases at J; junction bases unmatched: 1. Per the germline V gene, CDR1 is LNHDA and CDR2 is SQIVND (reference sequence). This CDR3 is built from 13 residues. CDR3 loop: CASRLAGVNEQFF. Here the CDR3 DNA reads TGTGCCAGTAGACTAGCGGGGGTCAATGAGCAGTTCTTC.

The chain carries TRBV4-3 and TRBJ2-6; maybe TRBD1 (6 bases). Trimming left V 3 bases short and J 2 bases short, with 17 bases between. Germline V gives CDR1 LGHNA, CDR2 YSLEER. The CDR3 totals 18 residues. CDR3: CASSHLQGRLTGANVLTF. The CDR3 DNA sequence: TGCGCCAGCAGCCATTTACAGGGAAGACTGACTGGGGCCAACGTCCTGACTTTC.

The V and J genes are TRBV11-2 and TRBJ2-7, with 7 bases aligning to TRBD1. Unmatched junction bases numbered 2, after V lost 3 bases and J lost 6 bases. From germline, CDR1 is SGHAT and CDR2 FQNNGV. The length of the CDR3 is 12 residues. DNA for the CDR3: TGTGCCAGCAGCTTTCGGACAGGCGAGCAGTACTTC. Protein product: CASSFRTGEQYF.

V gene TRBV13 combines with J gene TRBJ1-5; D unresolved. Trimming took 0 bases from V and 6 from J, leaving 12 bases between them. CDR3 size: 15 residues. Germline loops: CDR1 PRHDT, CDR2 FYEKMQ (reference sequence). The CDR3 bases are TGTGCCAGCAGCTTAGGCCTGGCGGCTGGTCAGCCCCAGCATTTT. Protein: CASSLGLAAGQPQHF.

The chain has TRBV9 and TRBJ2-1, with no clear D. V was clipped by 5 bases and J by 1 base, with 4 bases between them. Germline values: CDR1 SGDLS, CDR2 YYNGEE. There are 12 residues in the CDR3. The CDR3 nucleotides read TGTGCCAGCAGTCCTTCCTACAATGAGCAGTTCTTC. Encoded protein: CASSPSYNEQFF.

The rearrangement joins TRBV19 to TRBJ1-2; 11 bases match TRBD1. Germline V gene sequence: CDR1 LNHDA, CDR2 SQIVND (reference sequence). The CDR3 loop spans 15 amino acids. J lost 8 bases, V lost 5 bases, and 10 bases had no gene match. CDR3 nucleotides: TGTGCCAGTAGTTACCCCGGGACAGGGGGAGTAGGCTACACCTTC. Its protein product is CASSYPGTGGVGYTF.

V is TRBV10-3 and J is TRBJ2-3; TRBD1 matches 7 bases. The CDR3 is made up of 14 amino acids. V shed 6 bases and J 0 bases; nucleotides not matched to a gene: 3. Germline CDR1 is ENHRY and CDR2 is SYGVKD. The CDR3 here is CAIRLGQSTDTQYF. CDR3 coding DNA: TGTGCCATCAGGCTGGGACAGAGCACAGATACGCAGTATTTT.

This clone was observed a handful of times. This CDR3 is CASSQDILNQPQHF. The CDR3 DNA reads TGTGCCAGTAGCCAAGACATCCTCAATCAGCCCCAGCATTTT. J is TRBJ1-5 and V is TRBV19, with no clear D. V lost 6 bases and J 3 bases, leaving 12 bases between the germline ends. The CDR3 is 14 amino acids. Germline assignment: CDR1 LNHDA and CDR2 SQIVND (reference sequence).

The rearrangement uses TRBV7-3 and TRBJ2-1, with D maybe TRBD2 (7 bases). Germline V gene lookup returns CDR1 SGHTA and CDR2 FQGTGA. The V and J ends lost 9 bases and 7 bases respectively, with 19 bases between them. The CDR3 spans 14 residues. CDR3 coding DNA: TGTGCCAGTTCGCTGGGGGGGCCGTGGAATGAGCAGTTCTTC. Its protein is CASSLGGPWNEQFF.

CDR3 bases: TGTGCCAGCTCACCCTCGACAGGGGGGATTCAGCCCCAGCATTTT. Amino acids: CASSPSTGGIQPQHF. The chain couples TRBV18 to TRBJ1-5; 9 nucleotides line up with TRBD1. J was trimmed by 6 bases and V by 3 bases; bases with no gene match: 6. The CDR3 totals 15 residues. The germline CDR1 and CDR2 sequences are KGHSH and LQKENI.

Comment on this clone: Within the sample, other DNA sequences also encode this same CDR3. This chain connects TRBV5-1 to TRBJ1-3, with D maybe TRBD1 (6 bases). This CDR3 is 14 amino acids long. V gave up 4 bases and J gave up 0 bases, with 8 bases separating them. In germline, CDR1 is SGHRS, CDR2 YFSETQ. CDR3 sequence reads: CASSPDSSGNTIYF. The DNA for the CDR3 is TGCGCCAGCAGCCCGGACAGCTCTGGAAACACCATATATTTT.

The genes are TRBV11-2 and TRBJ1-6, with D unresolved. The CDR3 length is 15 residues. CDR1 SGHAT and CDR2 FQNNGV come from the germline V gene. V dropped 4 bases and J dropped 5 bases, with 12 bases sitting between them. The CDR3 is CASSWLTTHNSPLHF. The CDR3 nucleotides read TGTGCCAGCAGCTGGCTGACGACACATAATTCACCCCTCCACTTT.

The rearrangement joins TRBV5-1 to TRBJ2-1; 10 nucleotides line up with TRBD1. V was pared by 4 bases and J by 0 bases, with 7 bases of the junction left unmatched. Germline V gene lookup returns CDR1 SGHRS and CDR2 YFSETQ. The CDR3 is 17 amino acids. CDR3 residues: CASSLRGTGVSYNEQFF. The CDR3 DNA is TGCGCCAGCAGCCTACGGGGGACAGGGGTCTCCTACAATGAGCAGTTCTTC.

The rearrangement links TRBV9 to TRBJ2-3, with 11 bases fitting TRBD2. Germline trimming cut 4 bases from V and 4 bases from J; bases unmatched to any gene: 20. Germline values: CDR1 SGDLS, CDR2 YYNGEE. The CDR3 totals 20 residues. The CDR3 region is CASSSPNASSGRPWADTQYF. The CDR3 nucleotides are TGTGCCAGCAGCTCCCCCAACGCATCTAGCGGGAGGCCGTGGGCAGATACGCAGTATTTT.

V and J are TRBV19 and TRBJ2-5, with TRBD1 as a possible D gene (5 bases). Trimming removed 1 base at V and 5 bases at J, with 11 bases between. This CDR3 spans 14 amino acids. CDR1 is LNHDA, CDR2 SQIVND, per germline (reference sequence). CDR3: CASSIVGVGETQYF. DNA of the CDR3: TGTGCCAGTAGTATAGTAGGGGTGGGGGAGACCCAGTACTTC.